A single sample gave rise to the 18 T cell receptor beta chains below, sequenced in a study of T cell responses to AZD1222 COVID-19 vaccine. Sequencing used immunoSEQ multiplex PCR; TCRdb keeps in-frame clones, though not all of them. The table has some 64,000 clones, more than 75% seen once. The input for sequencing was peripheral blood, taken on day 0 of AZD1222 vaccination. These TCRs come from an adult in good health.

The chain links TRBV6-2 or TRBV6-3 to TRBJ1-1; tentatively, D is TRBD1 (5 bases). Germline V CDR1 and CDR2: MNHEY, SVGEGT. The CDR3 runs 16 residues. The ends were cut back, 2 bases at V and 0 bases at J, with 13 bases in the middle. Here the CDR3 DNA reads TGTGCCAGCAGTTACCACGGGGCAGAGATGAACACTGAAGCTTTCTTT. This gives the protein CASSYHGAEMNTEAFF.

The chain carries TRBV7-9 and TRBJ1-2, with D hard to call. The CDR3 spans 14 residues. The germline CDR1 and CDR2 sequences are SEHNR and FQNEAQ (reference sequence). V was shortened by 1 base and J by 5 bases, with 11 bases between the two germline ends. CDR3 in DNA: TGTGCCAGCAGCTTAGTGGCGGCGGCGTATGGCTACACCTTC. It codes for CASSLVAAAYGYTF.

The gene calls are TRBV28 and TRBJ2-6; no clear D gene. This CDR3 spans 15 amino acids. V shed 4 bases and J shed 2 bases, with 9 bases lying between them. Germline V gives CDR1 MDHEN, CDR2 SYDVKM. The CDR3 DNA reads TGTGCCAGCAGTTCAGGCGAGGCTGGGGCCAACGTCCTGACTTTC. Its protein product is CASSSGEAGANVLTF.

The J gene is TRBJ2-1, the V gene TRBV2; TRBD2 aligns across 13 bases. The ends lost 1 base at V and 7 bases at J; junction bases unmatched: 10. The germline gives CDR1 SNHLY, CDR2 FYNNEI. The CDR3 extends over 18 amino acids. The CDR3 here is CASSEVAGTTSGRNEQFF. In DNA, the CDR3 is TGTGCCAGCAGTGAAGTAGCGGGTACGACTAGCGGGAGGAATGAGCAGTTCTTC. The full variable domain, its missing parts supplied by reference TRBV2 and TRBJ2-1, is EPEVTQTPSHQVTQMGQEVILRCVPISNHLYFYWYRQILGQKVEFLVSFYNNEISEKSEIFDDQFSVERPDGSNFTLKIRSTKLEDSAMYFCASSEVAGTTSGRNEQFFGPGTRLTVL.

The chain uses TRBV28 and TRBJ2-7; no definite D call. This CDR3 has 16 residues. The V end lost 6 bases, the J end lost 4 bases, and 22 bases lay between the germline ends. Per the germline V gene, CDR1 is MDHEN and CDR2 is SYDVKM. CDR3 loop: CASRHEAWPGVYEQYF. CDR3 sequence (DNA): TGTGCCAGCAGGCACGAGGCATGGCCCGGCGTATACGAGCAGTACTTC.

The chain couples TRBV5-1 to TRBJ1-2, with D tentatively TRBD1 (5 bases). Germline CDR1 SGHRS, CDR2 YFSETQ. This CDR3 contains 13 residues. V lost 0 bases to trimming and J lost 5 bases, with 8 bases between them. The CDR3, as DNA: TGCGCCAGCAGCTTGGTCCGGGGGTATGGCTACACCTTC. It is translated as CASSLVRGYGYTF.

This clone was counted a few times. V is TRBV28 and J is TRBJ1-4, with a tentative D call TRBD1 (6 bases). CDR3 length equals 15 residues. Between the trimmed V and J ends, which lost 5 bases and 5 bases, there was a span of 15 bases. Germline-derived CDR1 and CDR2 are MDHEN and SYDVKM. The CDR3 DNA is TGTGCCAGCAGTCCCCCGACAGGCCCAAATGAAAAACTGTTTTTT. Protein: CASSPPTGPNEKLFF.

This rearrangement joins TRBV3-1 (or the pseudogene TRBV3-2) to TRBJ1-4; 9 bases match TRBD1. The length of the CDR3 is 18 residues. J lost 1 base, V lost 1 base, and 7 bases had no gene match. Per germline, CDR1 LGHDT and CDR2 YNNKEL (reference sequence). The CDR3 sequence is CASSQARGQGITNEKLFF. As DNA, the CDR3 is TGTGCCAGCAGCCAAGCTAGAGGACAGGGGATAACTAATGAAAAACTGTTTTTT.

The V gene is TRBV18, the J gene TRBJ1-5; TRBD1 aligns across 9 bases. The germline V gene encodes CDR1 KGHSH and CDR2 LQKENI. V gave up 1 base and J gave up 5 bases; unmatched junction bases: 3. The CDR3 spans 15 residues. CDR3 sequence: CASSPQGQGHQPQHF. DNA of the CDR3: TGTGCCAGCTCACCACAGGGACAGGGCCATCAGCCCCAGCATTTT. Drawing the rest from reference TRBV18 and TRBJ1-5, the complete variable domain is NAGVMQNPRHLVRRRGQEARLRCSPMKGHSHVYWYRQLPEEGLKFMVYLQKENIIDESGMPKERFSAEFPKEGPSILRIQQVVRGDSAAYFCASSPQGQGHQPQHFGDGTRLSIL.

The chain couples TRBV19 to TRBJ1-3, with D perhaps matching TRBD1 (6 bases). This CDR3 has 15 amino acids. The germline V and J ends were trimmed by 5 bases and 2 bases, with 13 bases remaining between them. Germline CDR1 reads LNHDA; CDR2 reads SQIVND (reference sequence). Written as DNA, the CDR3 is TGTGCCAGTAGTCTCCAGGGGATTACTGGAAACACCATATATTTT. As protein: CASSLQGITGNTIYF. Full variable domain (rest looked up from reference TRBV19 and TRBJ1-3): DGGITQSPKYLFRKEGQNVTLSCEQNLNHDAMYWYRQDPGQGLRLIYYSQIVNDFQKGDIAEGYSVSREKKESFPLTVTSAQKNPTAFYLCASSLQGITGNTIYFGEGSWLTVV.

The chain employs TRBV9 and TRBJ1-1; possibly TRBD1 for D (5 bases). V lost 0 bases and J lost 6, with 15 bases in between. Germline V gene lookup returns CDR1 SGDLS and CDR2 YYNGEE. This CDR3 contains 15 residues. CDR3 residues: CASSVGAEGIPEAFF. The CDR3 bases are TGTGCCAGCAGCGTAGGGGCCGAGGGGATCCCTGAAGCTTTCTTT.

The V gene is TRBV29-1, the J gene TRBJ1-1; 10 positions match TRBD1. Germline loops: CDR1 SQVTM, CDR2 ANQGSEA. The CDR3 has 14 residues. Unmatched junction bases numbered 5, after V lost 4 bases and J lost 3 bases. The CDR3: CSVATGGGDTEAFF. CDR3 coding DNA: TGCAGCGTTGCGACAGGGGGCGGTGACACTGAAGCTTTCTTT.

This chain connects TRBV18 to TRBJ2-1; D might be TRBD1 (6 bases). V was shortened by 5 bases and J by 3 bases, with 11 bases between the two germline ends. Germline V gene lookup returns CDR1 KGHSH and CDR2 LQKENI. The CDR3 is 14 amino acids. CDR3 DNA sequence: TGTGCCAGCTCATCGGACAGCTTCTACAATGAGCAGTTCTTC. Translation gives CASSSDSFYNEQFF.

The chain links TRBV6-6 to TRBJ2-5; unclear D gene. Trimming cost V 7 bases and J 5 bases, with 11 bases left between them. Germline loops: CDR1 MNHNY, CDR2 SVGAGI (reference sequence). CDR3 length: 12 residues. As DNA, the CDR3 is TGTGCCAGCACCTACGGTAGGGAGACCCAGTACTTC. It encodes CASTYGRETQYF.

This clone was detected only once. V gene TRBV30 combines with J gene TRBJ1-2; D unresolved. CDR3 length equals 14 residues. Germline V gene data show CDR1 as GTSNPN and CDR2 as SVGIG (reference sequence). Trimming removed 0 bases from V and 2 bases from J, with 10 bases in between. The CDR3 loop is CAWSVQEFNYGYTF. The CDR3 DNA sequence: TGTGCCTGGAGTGTGCAGGAGTTCAACTATGGCTACACCTTC.

The J gene is TRBJ1-5, the V gene TRBV6-5; the D gene is possibly TRBD1 (5 bases). V was clipped by 4 bases and J by 5 bases, with 15 bases between them. Germline-derived CDR1 and CDR2 are MNHEY and SVGAGI. This CDR3 comprises 15 residues. The CDR3 protein is CASSLYQGRDQPQHF. The CDR3 coding sequence is TGTGCCAGCAGTTTATATCAGGGTCGAGATCAGCCCCAGCATTTT.

The chain links TRBV11-3 to TRBJ1-2; D possibly corresponds to TRBD1 (6 bases). CDR3 size: 16 residues. With 5 bases removed from V and 1 base from J, the gap between germline ends came to 17 bases. The germline CDR1 and CDR2 sequences are SGHNT and YENEEA. The CDR3 DNA reads as TGTGCCAGCAGCCCAGCGGAGGGGGTGGGTAACTATGGCTACACCTTC. Encoded protein: CASSPAEGVGNYGYTF.

The chain joins TRBV4-3 to TRBJ1-5; D uncertain. The CDR3 sequence is 13 residues long. V was cut by 0 bases and J by 7 bases, with 7 bases left in between. Germline CDR1 and CDR2: LGHNA and YSLEER. The CDR3: CASSQDKGQPQHF. Written as DNA, the CDR3 is TGCGCCAGCAGCCAAGATAAGGGACAGCCCCAGCATTTT.